A single TCR beta chain is shown here with its context. This specimen comes from a study of blood T cell repertoires in COVID-19. Overall study: COVID-19 samples from acute and convalescent phases originated in the United States, Italy and Spain. T cells, B-cell-depleted T cells, or PBMCs supplied cDNA or gDNA.

Germline CDR1 reads GTSNPN; CDR2 reads SVGIG (reference sequence). With V trimmed by 5 bases and J by 6 bases, 3 bases remained unmatched. This CDR3 is 13 amino acids long. In the original analysis: Reference gene primer amplification gave estimated nucleated cell counts. The repertoire was sequenced with immunoSEQ multiplex PCR; TCRdb's copy has only in-frame clones and lacks some. Clone size and the V and J calls come from that table; the DNA yielded D and trimming. The sample lists 30,000 to 45,000 clones, over 80% occurring once. Specimen: peripheral blood. This chain connects TRBV30 to TRBJ1-5; 11 bases are a match to TRBD1. The source of this sequence is a human donor in a cohort sampled during active COVID-19. CDR3 nucleotides: TGTGCCTGGGGACAGGGGGCGATTCAGCCCCAGCATTTT. Translating gives CAWGQGAIQPQHF.